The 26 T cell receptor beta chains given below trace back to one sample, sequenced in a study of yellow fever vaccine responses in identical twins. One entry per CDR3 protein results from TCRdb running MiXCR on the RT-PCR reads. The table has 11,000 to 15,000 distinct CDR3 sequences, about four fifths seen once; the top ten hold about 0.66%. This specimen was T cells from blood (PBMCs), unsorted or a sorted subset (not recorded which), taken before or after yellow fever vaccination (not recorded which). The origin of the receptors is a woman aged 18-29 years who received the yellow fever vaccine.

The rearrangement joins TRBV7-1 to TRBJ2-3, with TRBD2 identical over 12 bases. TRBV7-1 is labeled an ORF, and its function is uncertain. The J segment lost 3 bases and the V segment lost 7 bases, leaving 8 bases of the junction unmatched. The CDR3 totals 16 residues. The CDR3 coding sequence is TGTGCCAGCAATCGGAGACTAGCGGGAGCAACAGATACGCAGTATTTT. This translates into CASNRRLAGATDTQYF.

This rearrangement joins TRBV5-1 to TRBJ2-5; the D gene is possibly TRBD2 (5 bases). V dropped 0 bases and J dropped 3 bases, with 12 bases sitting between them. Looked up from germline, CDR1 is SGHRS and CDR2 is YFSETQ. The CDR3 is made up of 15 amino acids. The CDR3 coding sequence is TGCGCCAGCAGCTTGGCTAGCACGACTAAAGAGACCCAGTACTTC. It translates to CASSLASTTKETQYF.

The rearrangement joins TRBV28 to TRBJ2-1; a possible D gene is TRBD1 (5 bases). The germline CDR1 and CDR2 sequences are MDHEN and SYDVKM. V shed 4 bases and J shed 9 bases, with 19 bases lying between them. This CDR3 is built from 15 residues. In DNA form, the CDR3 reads TGTGCCAGCAGTTCAAGACAAGGGGCGGCGGCTGAGCAGTTCTTC. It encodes CASSSRQGAAAEQFF.

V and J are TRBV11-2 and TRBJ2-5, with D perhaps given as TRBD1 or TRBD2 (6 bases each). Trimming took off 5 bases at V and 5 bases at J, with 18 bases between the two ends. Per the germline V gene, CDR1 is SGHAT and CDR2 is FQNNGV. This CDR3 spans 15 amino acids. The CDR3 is CASSPRGGRVETQYF. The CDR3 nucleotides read TGTGCCAGCAGCCCACGAGGGGGGCGGGTGGAGACCCAGTACTTC.

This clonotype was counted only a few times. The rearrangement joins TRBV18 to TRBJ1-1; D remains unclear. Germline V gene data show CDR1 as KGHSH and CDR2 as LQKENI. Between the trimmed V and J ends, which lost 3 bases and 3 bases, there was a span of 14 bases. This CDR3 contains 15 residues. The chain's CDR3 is CASSPIFPGDTEAFF. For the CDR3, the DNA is TGTGCCAGCTCACCCATTTTCCCCGGGGACACTGAAGCTTTCTTT.

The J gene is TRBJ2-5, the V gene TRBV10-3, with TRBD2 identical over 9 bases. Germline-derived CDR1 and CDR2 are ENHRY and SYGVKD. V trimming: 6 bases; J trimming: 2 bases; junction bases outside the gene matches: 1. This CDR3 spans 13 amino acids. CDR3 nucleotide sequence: TGTGCCATCAGCCTAGCGGGACAAGAGACCCAGTACTTC. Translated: CAISLAGQETQYF.

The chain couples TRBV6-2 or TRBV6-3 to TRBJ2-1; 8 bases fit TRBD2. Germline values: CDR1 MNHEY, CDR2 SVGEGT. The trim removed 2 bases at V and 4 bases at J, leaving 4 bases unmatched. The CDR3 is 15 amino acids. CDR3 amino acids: CASSYSGGPYNEQFF. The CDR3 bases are TGTGCCAGCAGTTACAGCGGGGGACCTTACAATGAGCAGTTCTTC.

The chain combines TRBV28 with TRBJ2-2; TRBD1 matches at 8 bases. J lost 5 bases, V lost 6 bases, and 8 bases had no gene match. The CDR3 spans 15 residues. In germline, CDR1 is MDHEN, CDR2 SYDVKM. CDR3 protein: CASSRQGAGTGELFF. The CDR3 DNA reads TGTGCCAGCAGCCGGCAGGGGGCCGGGACCGGGGAGCTGTTTTTT. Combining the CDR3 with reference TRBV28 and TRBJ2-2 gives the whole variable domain DVKVTQSSRYLVKRTGEKVFLECVQDMDHENMFWYRQDPGLGLRLIYFSYDVKMKEKGDIPEGYSVSREKKERFSLILESASTNQTSMYLCASSRQGAGTGELFFGEGSRLTVL.

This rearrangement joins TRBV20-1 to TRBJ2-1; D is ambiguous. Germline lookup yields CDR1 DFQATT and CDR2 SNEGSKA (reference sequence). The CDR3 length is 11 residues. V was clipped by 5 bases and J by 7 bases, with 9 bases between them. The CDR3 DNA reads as TGCAGTGCTTCCGCCGGGAATGAGCAGTTCTTC. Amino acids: CSASAGNEQFF.

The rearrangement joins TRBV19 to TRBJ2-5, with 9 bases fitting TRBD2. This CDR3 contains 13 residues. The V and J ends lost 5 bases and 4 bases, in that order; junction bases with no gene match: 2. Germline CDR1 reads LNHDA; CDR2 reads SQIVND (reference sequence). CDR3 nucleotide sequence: TGTGCCAGTAGTGGTAGCGGGAGAGAGACCCAGTACTTC. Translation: CASSGSGRETQYF.

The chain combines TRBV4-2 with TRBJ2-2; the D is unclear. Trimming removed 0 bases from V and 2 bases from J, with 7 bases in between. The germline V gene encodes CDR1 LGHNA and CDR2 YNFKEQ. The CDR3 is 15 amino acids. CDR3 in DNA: TGTGCCAGCAGCCAAGATCAGCTTAACACCGGGGAGCTGTTTTTT. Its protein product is CASSQDQLNTGELFF.

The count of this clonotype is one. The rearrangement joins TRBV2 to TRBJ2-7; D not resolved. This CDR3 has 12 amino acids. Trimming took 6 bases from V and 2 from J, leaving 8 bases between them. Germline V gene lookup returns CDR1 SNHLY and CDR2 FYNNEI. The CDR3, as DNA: TGTGCCAGCAGACCTTGGACCTACGAGCAGTACGTC. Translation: CASRPWTYEQYV.

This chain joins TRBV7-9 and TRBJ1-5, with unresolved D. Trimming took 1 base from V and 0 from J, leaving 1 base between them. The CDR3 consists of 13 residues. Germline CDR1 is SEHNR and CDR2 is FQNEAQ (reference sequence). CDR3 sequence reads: CASSLDSNQPQHF. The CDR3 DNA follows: TGTGCCAGCAGCTTAGATAGCAATCAGCCCCAGCATTTT.

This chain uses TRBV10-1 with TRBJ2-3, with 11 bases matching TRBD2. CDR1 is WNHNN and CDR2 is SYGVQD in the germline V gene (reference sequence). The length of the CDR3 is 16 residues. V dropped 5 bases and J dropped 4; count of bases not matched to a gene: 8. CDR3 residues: CASSPRIAGGPDTQYF. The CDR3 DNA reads TGCGCCAGCAGTCCCCGGATAGCGGGAGGGCCAGATACGCAGTATTTT.

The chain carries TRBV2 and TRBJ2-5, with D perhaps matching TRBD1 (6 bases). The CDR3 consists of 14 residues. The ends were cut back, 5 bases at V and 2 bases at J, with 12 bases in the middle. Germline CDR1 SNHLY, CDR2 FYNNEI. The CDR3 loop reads CASSRLGTQETQYF. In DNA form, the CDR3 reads TGTGCCAGCAGTCGCCTCGGGACACAAGAGACCCAGTACTTC. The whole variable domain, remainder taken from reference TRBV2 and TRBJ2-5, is EPEVTQTPSHQVTQMGQEVILRCVPISNHLYFYWYRQILGQKVEFLVSFYNNEISEKSEIFDDQFSVERPDGSNFTLKIRSTKLEDSAMYFCASSRLGTQETQYFGPGTRLLVL.

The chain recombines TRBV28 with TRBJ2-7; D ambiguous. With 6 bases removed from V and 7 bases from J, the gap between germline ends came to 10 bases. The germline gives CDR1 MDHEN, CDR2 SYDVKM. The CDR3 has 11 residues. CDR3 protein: CASRELGEQYF. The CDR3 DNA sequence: TGTGCCAGCAGGGAGCTTGGTGAGCAGTACTTC.

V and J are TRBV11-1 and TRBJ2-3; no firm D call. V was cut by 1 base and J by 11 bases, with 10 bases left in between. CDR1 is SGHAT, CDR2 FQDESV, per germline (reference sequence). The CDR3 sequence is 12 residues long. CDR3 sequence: CASSLDVKQQYF. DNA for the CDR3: TGTGCCAGCAGCTTAGATGTCAAACAGCAGTATTTT.

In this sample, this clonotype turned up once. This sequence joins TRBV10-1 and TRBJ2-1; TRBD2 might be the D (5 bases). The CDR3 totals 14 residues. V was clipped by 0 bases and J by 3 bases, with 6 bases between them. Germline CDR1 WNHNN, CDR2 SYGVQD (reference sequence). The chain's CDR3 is CASSESRGYNEQFF. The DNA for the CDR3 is TGCGCCAGCAGTGAGTCACGGGGCTACAATGAGCAGTTCTTC.

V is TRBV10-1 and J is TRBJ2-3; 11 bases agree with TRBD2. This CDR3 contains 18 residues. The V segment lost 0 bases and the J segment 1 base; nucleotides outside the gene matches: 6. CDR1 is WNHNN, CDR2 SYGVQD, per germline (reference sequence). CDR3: CASSESDGTSGGTDTQYF. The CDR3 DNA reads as TGCGCCAGCAGTGAGTCCGACGGGACTAGCGGCGGCACAGATACGCAGTATTTT.

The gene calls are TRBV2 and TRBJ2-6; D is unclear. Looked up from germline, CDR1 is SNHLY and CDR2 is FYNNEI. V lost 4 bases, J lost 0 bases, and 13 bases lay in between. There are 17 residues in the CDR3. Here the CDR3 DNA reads TGTGCCAGCAGTGGAAAGGTGTCCCACTCTGGGGCCAACGTCCTGACTTTC. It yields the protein CASSGKVSHSGANVLTF.

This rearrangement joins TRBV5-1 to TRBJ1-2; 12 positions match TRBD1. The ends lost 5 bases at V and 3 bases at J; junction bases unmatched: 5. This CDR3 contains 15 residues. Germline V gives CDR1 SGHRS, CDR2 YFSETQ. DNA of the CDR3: TGCGCCAGCAGTACGGGACAGGGGGCTGACTATGGCTACACCTTC. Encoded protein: CASSTGQGADYGYTF. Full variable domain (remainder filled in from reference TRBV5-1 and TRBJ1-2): KAGVTQTPRYLIKTRGQQVTLSCSPISGHRSVSWYQQTPGQGLQFLFEYFSETQRNKGNFPGRFSGRQFSNSRSEMNVSTLELGDSALYLCASSTGQGADYGYTFGSGTRLTVV.

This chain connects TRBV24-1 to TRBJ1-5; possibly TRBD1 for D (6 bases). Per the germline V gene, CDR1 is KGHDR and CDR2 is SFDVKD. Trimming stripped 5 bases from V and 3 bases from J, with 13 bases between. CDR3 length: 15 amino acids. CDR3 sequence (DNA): TGTGCCACCAGTGGGGCTGGACAGATCAATCAGCCCCAGCATTTT. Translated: CATSGAGQINQPQHF.

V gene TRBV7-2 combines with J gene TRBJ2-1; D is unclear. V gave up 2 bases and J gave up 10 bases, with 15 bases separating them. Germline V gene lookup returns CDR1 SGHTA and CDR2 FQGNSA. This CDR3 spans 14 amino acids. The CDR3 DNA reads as TGTGCCAGCAGCTTATCGGGCGGTTTGGGGGAGCAGTTCTTC. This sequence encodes CASSLSGGLGEQFF.

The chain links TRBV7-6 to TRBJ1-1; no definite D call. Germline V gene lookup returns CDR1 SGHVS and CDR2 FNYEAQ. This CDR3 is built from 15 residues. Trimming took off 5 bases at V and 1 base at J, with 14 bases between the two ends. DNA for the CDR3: TGTGCCAGCAGCCCCCGGGCCCTTGAGAACACTGAAGCTTTCTTT. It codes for CASSPRALENTEAFF.

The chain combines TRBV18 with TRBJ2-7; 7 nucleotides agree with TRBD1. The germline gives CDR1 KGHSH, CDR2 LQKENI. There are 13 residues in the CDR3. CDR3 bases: TGTGCCAGCTCCCCACAGGGGACCTACGAGCAGTACGTC. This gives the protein CASSPQGTYEQYV.

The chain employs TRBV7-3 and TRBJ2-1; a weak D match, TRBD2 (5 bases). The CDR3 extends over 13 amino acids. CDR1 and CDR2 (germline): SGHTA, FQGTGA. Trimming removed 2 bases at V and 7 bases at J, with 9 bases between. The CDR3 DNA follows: TGTGCCAGCAGCTTAGTTGGCGGGAATGAGCAGTTCTTC. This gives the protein CASSLVGGNEQFF.